A single sample is the source of the 9 T cell receptor beta chains below, sequenced in a study of vaccination effects on CD4 cells after COVID-19. Their cognate antigens are unknown. Antigen-specific CD4+ T cells were expanded (with viral peptide pools) by the ViraFEST assay ahead of sequencing. An approximately 10-day culture period preceded the isolation of CD4+ T cells. The person was diagnosed with PCR-confirmed SARS-CoV-2 infection between March and December 2020. Assay used: immunoSEQ multiplex PCR; TCRdb lists only in-frame clones, some missing. The repertoire holds approximately 37,000 clones, with approximately 70% as singletons. The sample consisted of CD4+ T cells from PBMCs cultured with a peptide pool, taken before COVID-19 vaccination. Source of these receptors: a human donor who had a prior SARS-CoV-2 infection.

The chain is built from TRBV2 and TRBJ1-4, with TRBD1 matching over 7 bases. The CDR3 spans 14 residues. J lost 5 bases, V lost 9 bases, and 9 bases had no gene match. Germline CDR1 is SNHLY and CDR2 is FYNNEI. The CDR3 sequence is CARKGLGQNEKLFF. CDR3 bases: TGTGCCAGGAAAGGGTTGGGACAGAATGAAAAACTGTTTTTT.

V is TRBV11-2 and J is TRBJ1-6, with a tentative D call TRBD1 (5 bases). CDR3 length: 13 amino acids. The ends were cut back, 1 base at V and 14 bases at J, with 12 bases in the middle. The germline V gene encodes CDR1 SGHAT and CDR2 FQNNGV. The CDR3 nucleotides read TGTGCCAGCAGCTTAGTGGTGGGGGTCACCCTCCACTTT. Protein sequence: CASSLVVGVTLHF.

This clone has only a few counts. The chain recombines TRBV2 with TRBJ2-1; 7 bases map to TRBD2. V gave up 10 bases and J gave up 4 bases; unmatched junction bases: 10. This CDR3 has 14 residues. Germline CDR1 is SNHLY and CDR2 is FYNNEI. The CDR3 spells CATTRDYPYNEQFF. In nucleotides, the CDR3 is TGTGCCACCACCCGGGACTACCCGTACAATGAGCAGTTCTTC.

This clone was seen a handful of times. The CDR3 coding sequence is TGTGCCAGTAGTACTAGCGGGGCGGGCTCCTACAATGAGCAGTTCTTC. Translating gives CASSTSGAGSYNEQFF. The chain has TRBV19 and TRBJ2-1, with TRBD2 identical over 9 bases. V shed 4 bases and J 0 bases; nucleotides not matched to a gene: 4. The CDR3 extends over 16 amino acids. CDR1 is LNHDA and CDR2 is SQIVND in the germline V gene (reference sequence).

The chain links TRBV4-1 to TRBJ1-2; D gene uncertain. Germline V gene lookup returns CDR1 MGHRA and CDR2 YSYEKL. Trimming shortened V by 1 base and J by 6 bases, and 21 bases separated the two germline ends. This CDR3 is built from 17 residues. The CDR3 DNA reads as TGCGCCAGCAGCCAAGTTCTCGGCTTAGGGCGTCTTGATGGCTACACCTTC. It translates to CASSQVLGLGRLDGYTF.

The sample holds a few counts of this clone. The genes are TRBV7-9 and TRBJ2-1, with 7 bases aligning to TRBD2. Trimming at V came to 5 bases and at J to 0 bases, leaving 7 bases not matched to a gene. CDR1 is SEHNR and CDR2 is FQNEAQ in the germline V gene (reference sequence). This CDR3 has 16 residues. CDR3 sequence (DNA): TGTGCCAGCAGCGTCCTTCTAGCGGACTCCTACAATGAGCAGTTCTTC. It encodes CASSVLLADSYNEQFF.

The chain combines TRBV18 with TRBJ2-1; TRBD1 is a possible D gene (6 bases). The germline V gene has CDR1 KGHSH and CDR2 LQKENI. Trimming cost V 1 base and J 5 bases, with 12 bases left between them. The CDR3 spans 15 residues. CDR3 DNA: TGTGCCAGCTCACCACAGAAGGGGGTGGACAATGAGCAGTTCTTC. Translation gives CASSPQKGVDNEQFF.

This clone was seen a single time. This chain joins TRBV5-6 and TRBJ2-2; D tentatively fits TRBD1 or TRBD2 (6 bases each). CDR1 is SGHDT, CDR2 YYEEEE, per germline. CDR3 length equals 15 residues. Trimming pared 2 bases from V and 6 bases from J, leaving 14 bases between. The CDR3 DNA reads as TGTGCCAGCAGCTTCGGGGGCCCGCGAGCCGGGGAGCTGTTTTTT. Amino acid sequence: CASSFGGPRAGELFF.

The chain uses TRBV5-4 and TRBJ2-7; possible D gene TRBD1, 5 bases. The germline V gene encodes CDR1 SGHNT and CDR2 YYREEE (reference sequence). This CDR3 is built from 16 residues. Trimming took off 0 bases at V and 1 base at J, with 14 bases between the two ends. The CDR3 nucleotides read TGTGCCAGCAGCTTGGGTACAGGTTTCCCTTCCTACGAGCAGTACTTC. Translating it yields CASSLGTGFPSYEQYF.